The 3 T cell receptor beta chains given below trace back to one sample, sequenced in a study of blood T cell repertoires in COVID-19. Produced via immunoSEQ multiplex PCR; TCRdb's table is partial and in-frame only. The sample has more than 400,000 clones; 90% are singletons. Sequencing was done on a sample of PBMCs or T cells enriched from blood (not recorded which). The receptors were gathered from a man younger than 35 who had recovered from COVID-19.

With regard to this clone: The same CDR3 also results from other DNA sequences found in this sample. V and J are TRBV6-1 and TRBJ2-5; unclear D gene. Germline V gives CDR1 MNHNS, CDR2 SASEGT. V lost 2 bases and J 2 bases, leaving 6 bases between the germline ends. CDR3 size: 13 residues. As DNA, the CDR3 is TGTGCCAGCAGTGAACATCAGCAAGAGACCCAGTACTTC. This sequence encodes CASSEHQQETQYF.

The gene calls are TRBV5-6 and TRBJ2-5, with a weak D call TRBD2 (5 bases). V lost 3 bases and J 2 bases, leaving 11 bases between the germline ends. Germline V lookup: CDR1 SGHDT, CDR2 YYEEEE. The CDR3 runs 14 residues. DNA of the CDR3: TGTGCCAGCAGCTCGTTAGGCGGGCAAGAGACCCAGTACTTC. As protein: CASSSLGGQETQYF.

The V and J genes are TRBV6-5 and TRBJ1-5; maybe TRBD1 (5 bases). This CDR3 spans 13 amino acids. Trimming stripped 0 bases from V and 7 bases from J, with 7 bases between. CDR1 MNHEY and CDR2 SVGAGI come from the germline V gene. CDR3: CASSYSTEQPQHF. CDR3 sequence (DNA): TGTGCCAGCAGTTACTCGACAGAACAGCCCCAGCATTTT.